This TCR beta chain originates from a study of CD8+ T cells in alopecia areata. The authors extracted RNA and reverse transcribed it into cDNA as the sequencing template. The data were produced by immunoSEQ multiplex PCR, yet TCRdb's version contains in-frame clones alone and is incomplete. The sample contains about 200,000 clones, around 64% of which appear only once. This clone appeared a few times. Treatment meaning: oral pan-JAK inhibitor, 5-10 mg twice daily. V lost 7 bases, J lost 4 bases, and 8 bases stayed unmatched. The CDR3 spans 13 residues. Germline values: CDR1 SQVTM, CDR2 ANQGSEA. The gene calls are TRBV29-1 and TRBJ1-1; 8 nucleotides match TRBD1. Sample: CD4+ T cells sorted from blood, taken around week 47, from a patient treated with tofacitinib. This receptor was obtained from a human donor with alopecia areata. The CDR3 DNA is TGCAGCGGTGCAGGGGGCTTGGTCACTGAAGCTTTCTTT. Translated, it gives CSGAGGLVTEAFF.